This entry lists 29 T cell receptor beta chains sequenced from one sample in a study of T cell changes during pregnancy in multiple sclerosis. The repertoire was sequenced with immunoSEQ multiplex PCR; TCRdb's copy has only in-frame clones and lacks some. The sample contains over 50,000 clones, about 83% of which appear only once. Specimen: peripheral blood from another person, used as feeder cells. The receptors shown here come from a human donor whose cells served as feeder cells for cultures in a pregnancy study.

The genes are TRBV6-5 and TRBJ1-5; D is perhaps TRBD1 (6 bases). The CDR3 spans 14 residues. Germline V lookup: CDR1 MNHEY, CDR2 SVGAGI. V lost 5 bases and J lost 0, with 8 bases in between. The CDR3 here is CASSRTVSNQPQHF. CDR3 coding DNA: TGTGCCAGCAGTCGGACAGTTAGCAATCAGCCCCAGCATTTT.

In DNA form, the CDR3 reads TGTGCCAGCAGCCCGGGACAGGCCCGTGAGGCTTTCTTT. Protein sequence: CASSPGQAREAFF. The rearrangement joins TRBV7-2 to TRBJ1-1; TRBD1 aligns across 8 bases. The V gene end was trimmed by 5 bases and the J gene end by 11 bases; junction bases not matched to a gene: 10. The length of the CDR3 is 13 residues. Germline CDR1 is SGHTA and CDR2 is FQGNSA.

V usage is TRBV11-2 and J usage is TRBJ2-7, with TRBD1 matching over 8 bases. CDR1 and CDR2 (germline): SGHAT, FQNNGV. The CDR3 runs 12 residues. Trimming cost V 8 bases and J 4 bases; bases outside gene matches: 4. In DNA form, the CDR3 reads TGTGCCAGCGCTCGACAGGGGTACGAGCAGTACTTC. This encodes CASARQGYEQYF.

The chain combines TRBV18 with TRBJ1-2, with 9 bases that match TRBD1. Germline V lookup: CDR1 KGHSH, CDR2 LQKENI. The length of the CDR3 is 13 residues. The V gene end was trimmed by 6 bases and the J gene end by 4 bases; junction bases not matched to a gene: 3. CDR3 coding DNA: TGTGCCAGCTCCCGGGACAGGGCCTATGGCTACACCTTC. Amino acids: CASSRDRAYGYTF.

The gene calls are TRBV14 and TRBJ2-5; tentatively, D is TRBD1 (5 bases). Looked up from germline, CDR1 is SGHDN and CDR2 is FVKESK. CDR3 size: 15 residues. V gave up 4 bases and J gave up 3 bases, with 15 bases separating them. The CDR3 DNA is TGTGCCAGCAGCCCTGGGTCAGGGTTCGAAGAGACCCAGTACTTC. Encoded protein: CASSPGSGFEETQYF.

The CDR3 bases are TGCGCCAGCAGCTTCTGGGCAGGGACCGGGGAGCTGTTTTTT. Protein sequence: CASSFWAGTGELFF. This chain uses TRBV5-1 with TRBJ2-2; D is perhaps TRBD1 (5 bases). The CDR3 covers 14 residues. V dropped 2 bases and J dropped 5 bases, with 10 bases sitting between them. Germline V gene data show CDR1 as SGHRS and CDR2 as YFSETQ.

This clone has only a few counts. The chain recombines TRBV19 with TRBJ1-6; 8 nucleotides line up with TRBD1. Germline assignment: CDR1 LNHDA and CDR2 SQIVND (reference sequence). The ends lost 6 bases at V and 9 bases at J; junction bases unmatched: 10. The CDR3 has 15 residues. The CDR3 protein is CASSENGQGFSPLHF. The CDR3, as DNA: TGTGCCAGTAGCGAAAACGGACAGGGCTTTTCACCCCTCCACTTT.

The rearrangement uses TRBV6-5 and TRBJ1-2, with TRBD1 matching 7 bases. CDR1 is MNHEY and CDR2 is SVGAGI in the germline V gene. This CDR3 contains 13 residues. V lost 6 bases to trimming and J lost 4 bases; unmatched junction nucleotides: 5. CDR3 amino acids: CASRPSGGYGYTF. The DNA of the CDR3 is TGTGCCAGCAGACCTTCAGGGGGCTATGGCTACACCTTC.

V gene TRBV19 combines with J gene TRBJ2-2; no definite D call. The V gene lost 7 bases and the J gene lost 2 bases, with 5 bases spanning the gap. Germline CDR1 LNHDA, CDR2 SQIVND (reference sequence). The CDR3 consists of 12 residues. The CDR3 nucleotides read TGTGCCAGTACTCATAACACCGGGGAGCTGTTTTTT. This encodes CASTHNTGELFF.

The rearrangement uses TRBV29-1 and TRBJ2-3; 7 bases fit TRBD1. Trimming at V came to 4 bases and at J to 4 bases, leaving 8 bases not matched to a gene. The CDR3 consists of 14 residues. Looked up from germline, CDR1 is SQVTM and CDR2 is ANQGSEA. CDR3 DNA: TGCAGCGTTGGAAGGGGGCTGGGGCCAGATACGCAGTATTTT. It codes for CSVGRGLGPDTQYF.

Only a few counts were recorded for this clone. The J gene is TRBJ1-2, the V gene TRBV7-2, with a tentative D call TRBD1 (5 bases). Germline CDR1 is SGHTA and CDR2 is FQGNSA. The length of the CDR3 is 15 residues. The germline V and J ends were trimmed by 4 bases and 4 bases, with 16 bases remaining between them. The CDR3 nucleotides read TGTGCCAGCAGCTCTCGTTATGCAGGGTCCTATGGCTACACCTTC. This encodes CASSSRYAGSYGYTF.

The rearrangement uses TRBV6-1 and TRBJ2-1, with 10 bases that match TRBD1. V lost 6 bases to trimming and J lost 3 bases; unmatched junction nucleotides: 5. Germline V gene data show CDR1 as MNHNS and CDR2 as SASEGT. This CDR3 region has 15 residues. The CDR3 sequence: CASSRDRGFYNEQFF. The CDR3, as DNA: TGTGCCAGCAGCCGGGACAGGGGATTCTACAATGAGCAGTTCTTC.

J is TRBJ1-5 and V is TRBV19; 8 bases are shared with TRBD1. The CDR3 length is 16 residues. The germline V gene has CDR1 LNHDA and CDR2 SQIVND (reference sequence). Germline trimming cut 6 bases from V and 10 bases from J; bases unmatched to any gene: 17. DNA of the CDR3: TGTGCCAGTAGCCTTGGACAGGGTAGGGGGTTAAGACCCCAGCATTTT. Protein sequence: CASSLGQGRGLRPQHF.

CDR3 sequence reads: CASSLGRSAGEQYF. In DNA form, the CDR3 reads TGTGCCAGCAGCTTAGGCAGGAGCGCTGGCGAGCAGTACTTC. The chain employs TRBV11-2 and TRBJ2-7; D gene ambiguous. The CDR3 sequence is 14 residues long. The germline gives CDR1 SGHAT, CDR2 FQNNGV. Trimming shortened V by 1 base and J by 6 bases, and 13 bases separated the two germline ends.

V and J are TRBV6-6 and TRBJ2-7; 11 bases agree with TRBD2. J lost 3 bases, V lost 0 bases, and 4 bases had no gene match. The CDR3 spans 16 residues. Germline assignment: CDR1 MNHNY and CDR2 SVGAGI (reference sequence). Here the CDR3 reads CASSYSGSGRGYEQYF. The DNA for the CDR3 is TGTGCCAGCAGTTACTCAGGTAGCGGGAGGGGCTACGAGCAGTACTTC.

The CDR3 region has the DNA TGTGCCAGCAGTGGGTCAGGCGGCAATCAGCCCCAGCATTTT. Amino acid sequence: CASSGSGGNQPQHF. The chain combines TRBV6-1 with TRBJ1-5; no clear D. V shed 4 bases and J shed 2 bases, with 9 bases lying between them. CDR3 length equals 14 residues. The germline V gene encodes CDR1 MNHNS and CDR2 SASEGT.

The chain uses TRBV4-1 and TRBJ1-2; D unresolved. V dropped 0 bases and J dropped 4 bases, with 15 bases sitting between them. The CDR3 consists of 16 residues. CDR1 and CDR2 (germline): MGHRA, YSYEKL. The CDR3 DNA reads as TGCGCCAGCAGCCAAGATCGTAGCCAGGCGCTCTATGGCTACACCTTC. Translation gives CASSQDRSQALYGYTF.

This chain links TRBV6-5 with TRBJ1-5; 7 bases fit TRBD1. Germline V gene data show CDR1 as MNHEY and CDR2 as SVGAGI. With V trimmed by 6 bases and J by 7 bases, 9 bases remained unmatched. CDR3 length: 14 amino acids. Here the CDR3 DNA reads TGTGCCAGCAGCCCACAGGGGTTCGGGCAGCCCCAGCATTTT. Translating gives CASSPQGFGQPQHF.

This sequence joins TRBV7-2 and TRBJ2-3; D ambiguous. The V gene's germline CDR1 is SGHTA and CDR2 FQGNSA. This CDR3 contains 16 residues. V shed 1 base and J shed 0 bases, with 11 bases lying between them. DNA of the CDR3: TGTGCCAGCAGCTTAGGTCTGGAGCTAAGCACAGATACGCAGTATTTT. Residues: CASSLGLELSTDTQYF.

This sequence joins TRBV30 and TRBJ1-2, with D hard to call. The CDR3 has 12 residues. Germline values: CDR1 GTSNPN, CDR2 SVGIG (reference sequence). Trimming took 1 base from V and 4 from J, leaving 7 bases between them. CDR3 sequence reads: CAWSGGTYGYTF. The CDR3 DNA sequence: TGTGCCTGGAGTGGGGGAACCTATGGCTACACCTTC. Variable domain in full (rest from reference TRBV30 and TRBJ1-2): SQTIHQWPATLVQPVGSPLSLECTVEGTSNPNLYWYRQAAGRGLQLLFYSVGIGQISSEVPQNLSASRPQDRQFILSSKKLLLSDSGFYLCAWSGGTYGYTFGSGTRLTVV.

This sequence joins TRBV18 and TRBJ2-7, with 8 positions matching TRBD2. V dropped 5 bases and J dropped 5; count of bases not matched to a gene: 14. The CDR3 contains 16 residues. Germline V gene data show CDR1 as KGHSH and CDR2 as LQKENI. The DNA for the CDR3 is TGTGCCAGCTCAAGAGAGACGGGGGGGAGGTTGGACGAGCAGTACTTC. Amino acid sequence: CASSRETGGRLDEQYF.

This clone was found once. J is TRBJ2-7 and V is TRBV28; D tentatively fits TRBD1 or TRBD2 (5 bases each). CDR1 and CDR2 from the germline V gene are MDHEN and SYDVKM. V gave up 0 bases and J gave up 3 bases, with 18 bases separating them. This CDR3 contains 17 residues. DNA for the CDR3: TGTGCCAGCAGTTTATGGAGGCTCACCGGGACGAACTACGAGCAGTACTTC. Amino acids: CASSLWRLTGTNYEQYF.

This chain connects TRBV25-1 to TRBJ1-1; D remains unclear. This CDR3 region has 15 residues. Trimming shortened V by 4 bases and J by 3 bases, and 15 bases separated the two germline ends. Germline CDR1 is MGHDK and CDR2 is SYGVNS. The CDR3: CASSGSLGEDTEAFF. As DNA, the CDR3 is TGTGCCAGCAGTGGGTCTTTAGGTGAGGACACTGAAGCTTTCTTT. The full variable domain, completed using reference TRBV25-1 and TRBJ1-1, is EADIYQTPRYLVIGTGKKITLECSQTMGHDKMYWYQQDPGMELHLIHYSYGVNSTEKGDLSSESTVSRIRTEHFPLTLESARPSHTSQYLCASSGSLGEDTEAFFGQGTRLTVV.

The rearrangement joins TRBV19 to TRBJ1-1, with 8 bases fitting TRBD1. Germline trimming cut 5 bases from V and 1 base from J; bases unmatched to any gene: 6. This CDR3 contains 15 residues. Per germline, CDR1 LNHDA and CDR2 SQIVND (reference sequence). The CDR3 reads CASSSRGPENTEAFF. The CDR3 DNA is TGTGCCAGTAGTTCCAGGGGGCCTGAGAACACTGAAGCTTTCTTT. The entire variable domain, with the rest obtained from reference TRBV19 and TRBJ1-1, is as follows: DGGITQSPKYLFRKEGQNVTLSCEQNLNHDAMYWYRQDPGQGLRLIYYSQIVNDFQKGDIAEGYSVSREKKESFPLTVTSAQKNPTAFYLCASSSRGPENTEAFFGQGTRLTVV.

In its sample, this clone was seen a few times. The chain recombines TRBV2 with TRBJ1-1; D is perhaps TRBD1 (6 bases). This CDR3 is 13 amino acids long. Trimming pared 11 bases from V and 6 bases from J, leaving 19 bases between. Looked up from germline, CDR1 is SNHLY and CDR2 is FYNNEI. CDR3 sequence (DNA): TGTGCCCTAAGGGCCAGGGGATCCGCTGAAGCTTTCTTT. Translation gives CALRARGSAEAFF.

In this sample, this clone turned up once. The rearrangement links TRBV20-1 to TRBJ2-3; no clear D gene. Deletions cut 8 bases from V and 11 bases from J, with 17 bases between. The CDR3 is 11 amino acids. Germline lookup yields CDR1 DFQATT and CDR2 SNEGSKA (reference sequence). CDR3 DNA sequence: TGCAGTTCTACTGGAGCAGGTTGGCAGTATTTT. Amino acids: CSSTGAGWQYF.

This chain joins TRBV2 and TRBJ2-3; D remains unclear. Trimming left V 4 bases short and J 6 bases short, with 5 bases between. The CDR3 has 11 amino acids. CDR1 SNHLY and CDR2 FYNNEI come from the germline V gene. CDR3 amino acids: CASSVQDTQYF. CDR3 coding DNA: TGTGCCAGCAGTGTTCAGGATACGCAGTATTTT.

The DNA of the CDR3 is TGTGCCAGCAGCCTCAGGACGGCTAGCTCTGGAAACACCATATATTTT. Protein: CASSLRTASSGNTIYF. The chain employs TRBV9 and TRBJ1-3; no firm D call. V was pared by 4 bases and J by 0 bases, with 14 bases between. Germline CDR1 and CDR2: SGDLS and YYNGEE. The CDR3 is 16 residues long.

V gene TRBV5-6 combines with J gene TRBJ2-4; D might be TRBD2 (6 bases). Germline values: CDR1 SGHDT, CDR2 YYEEEE. The CDR3 totals 14 residues. V dropped 1 base and J dropped 6 bases, with 11 bases sitting between them. CDR3 nucleotide sequence: TGTGCCAGCAGCTTGAGGGTGGGGGGAAACATTCAGTACTTC. Translating gives CASSLRVGGNIQYF.